The rows below give T cell receptor beta chains drawn from one sample of a study of type 1 regulatory T cells. Their specific antigens are unknown. TCRdb re-analysed the reads in MiXCR, keeping a single row per CDR3 protein. The repertoire includes roughly 71,000 distinct CDR3 sequences, about 62% of them detected once, and about 8% sits in the top ten. Sequenced material: cultured T cells, either the whole culture or a sorted T cell fraction (not recorded which). The source of these receptors is a human donor in good health. Each CDR3 is given with its conserved first and last residue. A D gene is named only where the DNA matches it firmly. Only some rows state a clone size, as once, few, many or a class for expanded clones.

V	size	J	D	CDR3	DNA
TRBV10-3	.	TRBJ2-3	TRBD1	CAISDRGRTDTQYF	TGTGCCATCAGTGACAGGGGGCGGACAGATACGCAGTATTTT
TRBV28	.	TRBJ1-1	TRBD1	CASSSGTGGLRDTEAFF	TGTGCCAGCAGTTCCGGGACAGGGGGCCTCCGGGACACTGAAGCTTTCTTT
TRBV12-3/TRBV12-4	.	TRBJ1-1	.	CASSLQESTEAFF	TGTGCCAGCAGTTTGCAGGAGAGCACTGAAGCTTTCTTT
TRBV6-5	.	TRBJ1-4	.	CASRGPPTNEKLFF	TGTGCCAGCAGAGGCCCTCCAACTAATGAAAAACTGTTTTTT
TRBV5-1	.	TRBJ2-1	.	CASGDSAEQFF	TGCGCCAGCGGGGATAGTGCTGAGCAGTTCTTC
TRBV5-1	few	TRBJ1-1	.	CASSLDTLRMNTEAFF	TGCGCCAGCAGCTTAGACACACTACGGATGAACACTGAAGCTTTCTTT
TRBV10-3	.	TRBJ2-5	TRBD2	CAINSQAGVRETQYF	TGTGCCATCAATAGCCAGGCGGGAGTCAGGGAGACCCAGTACTTC
TRBV14	.	TRBJ2-1	TRBD2	CASSYTSGSGEQFF	TGTGCCAGCAGCTATACTAGCGGGAGTGGGGAGCAGTTCTTC
TRBV4-3	.	TRBJ2-5	.	CASSQDILGARETQYF	TGCGCCAGCAGCCAAGACATCTTGGGGGCCCGAGAGACCCAGTACTTC
TRBV20-1	.	TRBJ2-7	.	CSATTSTAYEQYF	TGCAGTGCTACCACTTCTACAGCTTACGAGCAGTACTTC
TRBV28	.	TRBJ2-7	TRBD2	CASSQGLAGWRIYEQYF	TGTGCCAGCAGCCAGGGACTAGCGGGGTGGCGTATCTACGAGCAGTACTTC
TRBV15	few	TRBJ2-2	.	CATSRETGLNTGELFF	TGTGCCACCAGCAGAGAAACGGGTTTGAACACCGGGGAGCTGTTTTTT
TRBV4-1	.	TRBJ2-1	TRBD2	CASSHQRRTSLLIEQFF	TGCGCCAGCAGCCATCAACGCCGGACTAGTCTACTTATTGAGCAGTTCTTC
TRBV12-3/TRBV12-4	few	TRBJ1-5	.	CASSFGGNQPQHF	TGTGCCAGCAGTTTTGGGGGAAATCAGCCCCAGCATTTT
TRBV15	.	TRBJ2-1	TRBD2	CATSRGTSGSEGEQFF	TGTGCCACCAGCAGAGGTACTAGCGGGAGTGAGGGTGAGCAGTTCTTC
TRBV18	once	TRBJ2-7	.	CASSAEESPSGEQYF	TGTGCCAGCTCCGCGGAGGAAAGCCCTTCGGGGGAGCAGTACTTC
TRBV3-1	.	TRBJ1-4	.	CASSQGSREKLFF	TGTGCCAGCAGCCAAGGGTCCCGGGAAAAACTGTTTTTT
TRBV6-2/TRBV6-3	.	TRBJ2-7	.	CASLRDRASSYEQYF	TGTGCCAGCTTGCGGGACCGCGCTAGCTCCTACGAGCAGTACTTC
TRBV4-1	.	TRBJ2-4	TRBD2	CASSRLADTKNIQYF	TGCGCCAGCAGCCGACTAGCGGATACCAAAAACATTCAGTACTTC
TRBV4-3	.	TRBJ2-3	.	CASSQDSGGTDTQYF	TGCGCCAGCAGCCAAGATTCAGGGGGCACAGATACGCAGTATTTT
TRBV5-1	.	TRBJ2-3	TRBD2	CASSKRDGTDTQYF	TGCGCCAGCAGTAAGCGGGATGGCACAGATACGCAGTATTTT
TRBV20-1	.	TRBJ1-6	TRBD1	CSAPGKQGTDFNNSPLHF	TGCAGTGCCCCCGGAAAACAGGGGACAGATTTTAATAATTCACCCCTCCACTTT
TRBV10-1	large	TRBJ2-2	TRBD1	CASTGQGANGELFF	TGCGCCAGTACTGGACAGGGGGCGAACGGGGAGCTGTTTTTT
TRBV7-2	.	TRBJ2-1	.	CASSLAEGTPLEQFF	TGTGCCAGCAGCTTAGCAGAAGGGACACCTCTTGAGCAGTTCTTC
TRBV7-6	few	TRBJ2-3	TRBD1	CASSPRGIGNTQYF	TGTGCCAGCAGCCCCAGGGGGATCGGTAATACGCAGTATTTT
TRBV5-1	.	TRBJ2-7	TRBD2	CASRSTQAVAGFSYEQYF	TGCGCCAGCAGGTCCACTCAAGCAGTAGCGGGATTCTCCTACGAGCAGTACTTC
TRBV6-2/TRBV6-3	once	TRBJ2-2	TRBD2	CASSYRLAGAAGELFF	TGTGCCAGCAGTTACCGACTAGCGGGAGCGGCCGGGGAGCTGTTTTTT
TRBV19	few	TRBJ2-7	.	CASSDSGAARVYEQYF	TGTGCCAGTAGTGACTCAGGGGCCGCTAGGGTCTACGAGCAGTACTTC
TRBV5-1	medium-sized	TRBJ2-7	.	CASSLSLRTDAYEQYF	TGCGCCAGCAGCTTGTCGCTCAGGACGGACGCCTACGAGCAGTACTTC
TRBV7-3	few	TRBJ1-2	.	CASSPAPRDYGYTF	TGTGCCAGCAGTCCAGCGCCGCGGGACTATGGCTACACCTTC
TRBV11-3	.	TRBJ2-2	.	CASSPTRVNTGELFF	TGTGCCAGCAGCCCAACTAGAGTAAACACCGGGGAGCTGTTTTTT
TRBV12-3/TRBV12-4	.	TRBJ2-2	.	CASSSQQTGELFF	TGTGCCAGCAGTTCCCAGCAGACCGGGGAGCTGTTTTTT
TRBV10-3	once	TRBJ2-1	.	CAISLFPGHEQFF	TGTGCCATCAGTCTATTCCCTGGCCATGAGCAGTTCTTC
TRBV6-2/TRBV6-3	.	TRBJ2-7	TRBD2	CASSLASGGEQYF	TGTGCCAGCAGTCTGGCTAGCGGTGGCGAGCAGTACTTC
TRBV7-2	.	TRBJ1-4	.	CASSPRAATNEKLFF	TGTGCCAGCAGCCCTCGGGCTGCAACTAATGAAAAACTGTTTTTT
TRBV5-1	.	TRBJ2-1	.	CASSLGRINYNEQFF	TGCGCCAGCAGCTTGGGGAGGATTAACTACAATGAGCAGTTCTTC
TRBV27	.	TRBJ2-2	TRBD2	CASSWGGANTGELFF	TGTGCCAGCAGCTGGGGGGGGGCGAACACCGGGGAGCTGTTTTTT
TRBV12-3/TRBV12-4	once	TRBJ2-1	TRBD1	CASTLRTGQNNEQFF	TGTGCCAGCACCCTGAGGACAGGCCAGAACAATGAGCAGTTCTTC
TRBV6-2/TRBV6-3	.	TRBJ1-1	.	CASSYSTRGTEAFF	TGTGCCAGCAGTTACTCGACCAGGGGTACTGAAGCTTTCTTT
TRBV2	.	TRBJ2-1	.	CASSQLQGSYNEQFF	TGTGCCAGCTCCCAATTACAGGGCTCGTACAATGAGCAGTTCTTC
TRBV5-1	once	TRBJ2-5	.	CASSQTGSVETQYF	TGCGCCAGCAGCCAAACAGGGTCTGTAGAGACCCAGTACTTC
TRBV5-1	.	TRBJ1-1	.	CASNADGYMNTDTFF	TGCGCCAGCAACGCGGACGGGTACATGAACACTGATACTTTCTTT
TRBV2	.	TRBJ1-4	.	CASSEFDEKLFF	TGTGCCAGCAGTGAATTCGATGAAAAACTGTTTTTT
TRBV27	.	TRBJ2-1	.	CATSTSSAYNEQFF	TGTGCCACCTCGACCTCTAGCGCCTACAATGAGCAGTTCTTC
TRBV7-6	.	TRBJ2-2	TRBD2	CASSLLAGTSGSGAGELFF	TGTGCCAGCAGCTTACTCGCCGGGACTAGCGGGAGCGGTGCCGGGGAGCTGTTTTTT
TRBV11-1	.	TRBJ2-7	.	CASSQRRGDGEQYF	TGTGCCAGCAGCCAAAGAAGGGGGGACGGGGAGCAGTACTTC
TRBV2	.	TRBJ2-2	TRBD1	CASSDGGQGASGELFF	TGTGCCAGCAGTGATGGGGGACAGGGGGCCTCCGGGGAGCTGTTTTTT
TRBV9	.	TRBJ1-1	.	CASSVGPGGTNTEAFF	TGTGCCAGCAGCGTAGGGCCGGGGGGGACGAACACTGAAGCTTTCTTT
TRBV19	few	TRBJ2-1	TRBD2	CASSILAGYNNEQFF	TGTGCCAGTAGTATTCTAGCGGGGTACAACAATGAGCAGTTCTTC
TRBV15	.	TRBJ2-1	.	CATSPGWNEQFF	TGTGCCACCAGCCCGGGGTGGAATGAGCAGTTCTTC
TRBV20-1	.	TRBJ2-3	TRBD2	CSAQSTLSGGRITNTDTQYF	TGCAGTGCCCAATCTACTCTTTCGGGCGGGAGGATCACCAACACAGATACGCAGTATTTT
TRBV18	.	TRBJ1-2	.	CASSPQSFFYGYTF	TGTGCCAGCTCACCACAGAGCTTTTTCTATGGCTACACCTTC
TRBV12-3/TRBV12-4	many	TRBJ2-3	.	CASSPSTDTQYF	TGTGCCAGCAGTCCTTCCACAGATACGCAGTATTTT
TRBV24-1	.	TRBJ1-5	.	CATSVGTRDQPQHF	TGTGCCACCAGTGTCGGGACAAGAGATCAGCCCCAGCATTTT
TRBV6-6	.	TRBJ2-2	.	CASSYPTGSGELFF	TGTGCCAGCAGTTACCCGACAGGTTCCGGGGAGCTGTTTTTT
TRBV5-1	.	TRBJ2-7	TRBD1	CASSLVSAGGASSYEQYF	TGCGCCAGCAGCTTGGTATCGGCAGGGGGTGCCAGCTCCTACGAGCAGTACTTC
TRBV27	.	TRBJ2-3	.	CASSVQGPDTQYF	TGTGCCAGCAGTGTACAGGGCCCTGATACGCAGTATTTT
TRBV6-6	once	TRBJ2-7	TRBD2	CASSQTSGAYSEQYF	TGTGCCAGCAGTCAGACTAGCGGGGCCTATTCAGAGCAGTACTTC
TRBV28	.	TRBJ2-4	.	CASSLSENIQYF	TGTGCCAGCAGTTTATCGGAAAACATTCAGTACTTC